Each of the 30 T cell receptor beta chains below was sequenced from the same sample in a study of cytomegalovirus exposure and HLA in healthy donors. The repertoire was sequenced with immunoSEQ multiplex PCR; TCRdb's copy has only in-frame clones and lacks some. The repertoire includes 35,000 to 50,000 clones, 93% of them detected once, and approximately 2% sits in the top ten. The sequenced material came from PBMCs. The source is a woman aged 18-30 years in good health and CMV-seronegative.

The chain joins TRBV6-1 to TRBJ2-1; D not certain. CDR1 is MNHNS, CDR2 SASEGT, per germline. The ends were cut back, 0 bases at V and 0 bases at J, with 6 bases in the middle. This CDR3 is 15 amino acids long. The CDR3 DNA follows: TGTGCCAGCAGTGAAGCGAGCACCTCCTACAATGAGCAGTTCTTC. Translated, it gives CASSEASTSYNEQFF.

This chain joins TRBV2 and TRBJ1-5, with D perhaps TRBD1 (5 bases). This CDR3 is 12 amino acids long. CDR1 and CDR2 from the germline V gene are SNHLY and FYNNEI. The ends were cut back, 3 bases at V and 7 bases at J, with 7 bases in the middle. The CDR3 loop reads CASSDGGQPQHF. CDR3 nucleotide sequence: TGTGCCAGCAGTGACGGGGGGCAGCCCCAGCATTTT.

This chain links TRBV10-1 with TRBJ1-5; D call uncertain. This CDR3 has 18 residues. V was clipped by 2 bases and J by 0 bases, with 17 bases between them. Germline V CDR1 and CDR2: WNHNN, SYGVQD (reference sequence). The CDR3 reads CASSEVGDRLRSNQPQHF. The DNA for the CDR3 is TGCGCCAGCAGTGAGGTCGGGGATAGGCTTCGTAGCAATCAGCCCCAGCATTTT.

The chain joins TRBV28 to TRBJ2-7; 11 nucleotides align to TRBD1. The CDR3 totals 16 residues. Trimming cost V 5 bases and J 3 bases; bases outside gene matches: 9. Looked up from germline, CDR1 is MDHEN and CDR2 is SYDVKM. Written as DNA, the CDR3 is TGTGCCAGCAGTCCCGCCCCCGGGACAGGGGGCTACGAGCAGTACTTC. It specifies CASSPAPGTGGYEQYF. Combining the CDR3 with reference TRBV28 and TRBJ2-7 gives the whole variable domain DVKVTQSSRYLVKRTGEKVFLECVQDMDHENMFWYRQDPGLGLRLIYFSYDVKMKEKGDIPEGYSVSREKKERFSLILESASTNQTSMYLCASSPAPGTGGYEQYFGPGTRLTVT.

This chain connects TRBV6-5 to TRBJ1-2; D may be TRBD1 (5 bases). Trimming removed 6 bases from V and 3 bases from J, with 11 bases in between. CDR3 length equals 13 residues. Germline V gene sequence: CDR1 MNHEY, CDR2 SVGAGI. Here the CDR3 DNA reads TGTGCCAGCAGGGATACAGGATACTATGGCTACACCTTC. This gives the protein CASRDTGYYGYTF.

In this sample, this clone turned up once. The chain links TRBV5-1 to TRBJ1-2; TRBD1 agrees at 10 bases. The CDR3 runs 13 residues. From germline, CDR1 is SGHRS and CDR2 YFSETQ. V lost 4 bases to trimming and J lost 8 bases; unmatched junction nucleotides: 5. CDR3 amino acids: CASSPGQGKGYTF. In nucleotides, the CDR3 is TGCGCCAGCAGCCCGGGACAGGGGAAAGGCTACACCTTC. The variable domain in full, with the rest retrieved from reference TRBV5-1 and TRBJ1-2, is KAGVTQTPRYLIKTRGQQVTLSCSPISGHRSVSWYQQTPGQGLQFLFEYFSETQRNKGNFPGRFSGRQFSNSRSEMNVSTLELGDSALYLCASSPGQGKGYTFGSGTRLTVV.

The chain couples TRBV7-9 to TRBJ2-1; TRBD2 agrees at 13 bases. V was clipped by 8 bases and J by 9 bases; unmatched bases: 7. Germline V gene sequence: CDR1 SEHNR, CDR2 FQNEAQ (reference sequence). The CDR3 spans 14 residues. CDR3 protein: CASGGTSGTGEQFF. CDR3 bases: TGTGCCAGCGGAGGGACTAGCGGGACGGGTGAGCAGTTCTTC.

This chain connects TRBV19 to TRBJ1-1, with D possibly matching TRBD1 (6 bases). Between the trimmed V and J ends, which lost 4 bases and 6 bases, there was a span of 15 bases. This CDR3 has 14 residues. CDR1 is LNHDA and CDR2 is SQIVND in the germline V gene (reference sequence). The CDR3 sequence: CASSRQERGAEAFF. The CDR3 DNA sequence: TGTGCCAGTAGTAGACAGGAACGGGGCGCTGAAGCTTTCTTT. The variable domain in full, with the rest retrieved from reference TRBV19 and TRBJ1-1, is DGGITQSPKYLFRKEGQNVTLSCEQNLNHDAMYWYRQDPGQGLRLIYYSQIVNDFQKGDIAEGYSVSREKKESFPLTVTSAQKNPTAFYLCASSRQERGAEAFFGQGTRLTVV.

The chain employs TRBV7-9 and TRBJ1-1, with D tentatively TRBD1 (6 bases). Germline CDR1 SEHNR, CDR2 FQNEAQ (reference sequence). The germline V and J ends were trimmed by 4 bases and 1 base, with 10 bases remaining between them. The CDR3 runs 14 residues. The CDR3 loop is CASSSWGQNTEAFF. The CDR3 DNA is TGTGCCAGCAGCTCGTGGGGACAGAACACTGAAGCTTTCTTT. Full variable domain (missing parts from reference TRBV7-9 and TRBJ1-1): DTGVSQNPRHKITKRGQNVTFRCDPISEHNRLYWYRQTLGQGPEFLTYFQNEAQLEKSRLLSDRFSAERPKGSFSTLEIQRTEQGDSAMYLCASSSWGQNTEAFFGQGTRLTVV.

V is TRBV5-1 and J is TRBJ1-4; 7 nucleotides align to TRBD1. The CDR3 spans 14 residues. V gave up 1 base and J gave up 6 bases; unmatched junction bases: 3. Germline-derived CDR1 and CDR2 are SGHRS and YFSETQ. CDR3 protein: CASSLSQGDEKLFF. Here the CDR3 DNA reads TGCGCCAGCAGCTTGAGCCAGGGGGATGAAAAACTGTTTTTT.

The chain links TRBV9 to TRBJ2-5; TRBD1 agrees at 7 bases. Trimming cost V 1 base and J 0 bases; bases outside gene matches: 3. CDR1 and CDR2 (germline): SGDLS, YYNGEE. This CDR3 region has 15 residues. The CDR3 region is CASSVQGQNQETQYF. The CDR3 DNA reads TGTGCCAGCAGCGTACAGGGACAGAACCAAGAGACCCAGTACTTC.

The J gene is TRBJ1-1, the V gene TRBV2; unclear D gene. CDR3 length: 16 residues. The germline CDR1 and CDR2 sequences are SNHLY and FYNNEI. The V gene lost 4 bases and the J gene lost 0 bases, with 15 bases spanning the gap. DNA of the CDR3: TGTGCCAGCAGTGGATCGGGAGGAAGCATGAACACTGAAGCTTTCTTT. Translating it yields CASSGSGGSMNTEAFF.

The rearrangement links TRBV27 to TRBJ2-7, with D perhaps TRBD2 (5 bases). Per germline, CDR1 MNHEY and CDR2 SMNVEV (reference sequence). CDR3 length: 14 residues. V dropped 5 bases and J dropped 2 bases, with 13 bases sitting between them. In nucleotides, the CDR3 is TGTGCCAGCAGTATCAGGACTGGCCCCTACGAGCAGTACTTC. It is translated as CASSIRTGPYEQYF.

The chain couples TRBV9 to TRBJ2-1; 9 nucleotides align to TRBD1. The CDR3 covers 18 residues. Germline CDR1 is SGDLS and CDR2 is YYNGEE. With V trimmed by 3 bases and J by 4 bases, 14 bases remained unmatched. Here the CDR3 reads CASSAPIMTGGIYNEQFF. Written as DNA, the CDR3 is TGTGCCAGCAGCGCCCCTATTATGACAGGGGGAATATACAATGAGCAGTTCTTC. Based on the CDR3 plus reference TRBV9 and TRBJ2-1, the full variable domain is DSGVTQTPKHLITATGQRVTLRCSPRSGDLSVYWYQQSLDQGLQFLIQYYNGEERAKGNILERFSAQQFPDLHSELNLSSLELGDSALYFCASSAPIMTGGIYNEQFFGPGTRLTVL.

This chain links TRBV6-4 with TRBJ2-1; TRBD2 aligns across 15 bases. The J segment lost 8 bases and the V segment lost 8 bases, leaving 4 bases of the junction unmatched. The CDR3 is 14 amino acids. Germline CDR1 MRHNA, CDR2 SNTAGT. The CDR3 loop is CASPGLAGGDEQFF. As DNA, the CDR3 is TGTGCCAGCCCTGGACTAGCGGGAGGGGATGAGCAGTTCTTC.

On this clone: The junction departs from the called germline gene at one end, perhaps through a read error. The rearrangement links TRBV5-1 to TRBJ2-1; 8 positions agree with TRBD1. The CDR3 covers 13 residues. Per the germline V gene, CDR1 is SGHRS and CDR2 is YFSETQ. CDR3 region: CASSLDRDGEQFF. Written as DNA, the CDR3 is TGCGCCAGCAGTTTGGACAGGGATGGTGAGCAGTTCTTC.

The chain couples TRBV19 to TRBJ2-7; a weak D match, TRBD1 (5 bases). Germline V gene lookup returns CDR1 LNHDA and CDR2 SQIVND (reference sequence). V was shortened by 5 bases and J by 0 bases, with 14 bases between the two germline ends. This CDR3 is built from 15 residues. DNA of the CDR3: TGTGCCAGTAGTTCCCACAGGTCGAGCTCCTACGAGCAGTACTTC. Translated: CASSSHRSSSYEQYF.

The V call is TRBV28, the J call TRBJ2-1; perhaps TRBD1 as D (5 bases). V shed 2 bases and J shed 10 bases, with 12 bases lying between them. Germline V lookup: CDR1 MDHEN, CDR2 SYDVKM. This CDR3 spans 13 amino acids. For the CDR3, the DNA is TGTGCCAGCAGTTTACACCAGGGTGGAGAGCAGTTCTTC. The encoded protein is CASSLHQGGEQFF. The entire variable domain, with the rest obtained from reference TRBV28 and TRBJ2-1, is as follows: DVKVTQSSRYLVKRTGEKVFLECVQDMDHENMFWYRQDPGLGLRLIYFSYDVKMKEKGDIPEGYSVSREKKERFSLILESASTNQTSMYLCASSLHQGGEQFFGPGTRLTVL.

V usage is TRBV9 and J usage is TRBJ1-6, with D possibly being TRBD1 (6 bases). This CDR3 region has 15 residues. V was shortened by 2 bases and J by 8 bases, with 14 bases between the two germline ends. Germline CDR1 and CDR2: SGDLS and YYNGEE. In DNA, the CDR3 is TGTGCCAGCAGCGTCAGGGGAAATAATGATTCACCCCTCCACTTT. Encoded protein: CASSVRGNNDSPLHF.

This clone was seen just once. The chain joins TRBV7-9 to TRBJ1-2; no firm D call. The CDR3 is 16 residues long. Between the trimmed V and J ends, which lost 2 bases and 3 bases, there was a span of 16 bases. The germline gives CDR1 SEHNR, CDR2 FQNEAQ (reference sequence). DNA of the CDR3: TGTGCCAGCAGCTTAATGCTCGCGGCCAGTGACTATGGCTACACCTTC. It translates to CASSLMLAASDYGYTF.

The CDR3 here is CASSLDRGSGELFF. In DNA, the CDR3 is TGCGCCAGCAGCTTGGACAGGGGAAGCGGGGAGCTGTTTTTT. This chain uses TRBV5-1 with TRBJ2-2; 7 nucleotides agree with TRBD1. V lost 0 bases to trimming and J lost 7 bases; unmatched junction nucleotides: 3. The CDR3 has 14 residues. Germline V gene sequence: CDR1 SGHRS, CDR2 YFSETQ.

The chain employs TRBV30 and TRBJ1-2; no clear D gene. This CDR3 comprises 15 residues. V dropped 0 bases and J dropped 1 base, with 12 bases sitting between them. Germline CDR1 and CDR2: GTSNPN and SVGIG (reference sequence). The CDR3 is CAWSVSAGVNYGYTF. The CDR3 coding sequence is TGTGCCTGGAGTGTAAGTGCCGGAGTTAACTATGGCTACACCTTC.

This chain connects TRBV6-1 to TRBJ1-5, with a tentative D call TRBD1 (5 bases). Trimming cost V 0 bases and J 0 bases, with 9 bases left between them. This CDR3 region has 16 residues. From germline, CDR1 is MNHNS and CDR2 SASEGT. The CDR3 nucleotides are TGTGCCAGCAGTGAAGCGTCAAGGGGTAGCAATCAGCCCCAGCATTTT. This translates into CASSEASRGSNQPQHF.

The chain couples TRBV6-1 to TRBJ1-3; D gene ambiguous. In germline, CDR1 is MNHNS, CDR2 SASEGT. V shed 4 bases and J shed 1 base, with 14 bases lying between them. This CDR3 region has 16 residues. The CDR3: CASSVVQRQSGNTIYF. The DNA for the CDR3 is TGTGCCAGCAGTGTCGTCCAGCGCCAATCTGGAAACACCATATATTTT.

V usage is TRBV19 and J usage is TRBJ2-1, with TRBD2 identical over 11 bases. Germline loops: CDR1 LNHDA, CDR2 SQIVND (reference sequence). The CDR3 runs to 15 residues. V lost 5 bases and J lost 6; bases outside the gene matches: 6. The CDR3 DNA sequence: TGTGCCAGTAGTCTTAGCGGGAGGGCCCTCAATGAGCAGTTCTTC. As protein: CASSLSGRALNEQFF.

J is TRBJ1-2 and V is TRBV28; 10 bases match TRBD1. V was pared by 5 bases and J by 4 bases, with 7 bases of the junction left unmatched. From germline, CDR1 is MDHEN and CDR2 SYDVKM. The length of the CDR3 is 15 residues. The CDR3 bases are TGTGCCAGCAGTATGACCGGGACAGGGGTCTATGGCTACACCTTC. Translating it yields CASSMTGTGVYGYTF.

The chain couples TRBV27 to TRBJ1-6; no firm D call. CDR1 is MNHEY, CDR2 SMNVEV, per germline (reference sequence). The V and J ends lost 3 bases and 0 bases respectively, with 6 bases between them. CDR3 size: 15 residues. This CDR3 reads CASSFLSSYNSPLHF. The CDR3 nucleotides are TGTGCCAGCAGTTTTTTGAGCTCCTATAATTCACCCCTCCACTTT.

The CDR3 nucleotides read TGTGCCAGCAGTTTCGGTCAGGGCTATCAGCCCCAGCATTTT. Residues: CASSFGQGYQPQHF. V usage is TRBV28 and J usage is TRBJ1-5; a weak D match, TRBD1 (5 bases). The germline gives CDR1 MDHEN, CDR2 SYDVKM. Trimming removed 3 bases at V and 5 bases at J, with 11 bases between. The CDR3 runs 14 residues.

The chain employs TRBV10-3 and TRBJ2-1; 8 bases line up with TRBD2. Germline lookup yields CDR1 ENHRY and CDR2 SYGVKD. This CDR3 is 16 amino acids long. V lost 0 bases and J lost 5; bases outside the gene matches: 6. The CDR3: CAISESNLAGNNEQFF. Written as DNA, the CDR3 is TGTGCCATCAGTGAGTCGAATCTAGCGGGTAACAATGAGCAGTTCTTC.

Only one count was recorded for this clone. V is TRBV11-2 and J is TRBJ2-2, with 8 bases matching TRBD2. The V gene end was trimmed by 5 bases and the J gene end by 1 base; junction bases not matched to a gene: 3. Germline V lookup: CDR1 SGHAT, CDR2 FQNNGV. The CDR3 is made up of 15 amino acids. As DNA, the CDR3 is TGTGCCAGCAGCCGGGGGGGCCTGAACACCGGGGAGCTGTTTTTT. This translates into CASSRGGLNTGELFF.